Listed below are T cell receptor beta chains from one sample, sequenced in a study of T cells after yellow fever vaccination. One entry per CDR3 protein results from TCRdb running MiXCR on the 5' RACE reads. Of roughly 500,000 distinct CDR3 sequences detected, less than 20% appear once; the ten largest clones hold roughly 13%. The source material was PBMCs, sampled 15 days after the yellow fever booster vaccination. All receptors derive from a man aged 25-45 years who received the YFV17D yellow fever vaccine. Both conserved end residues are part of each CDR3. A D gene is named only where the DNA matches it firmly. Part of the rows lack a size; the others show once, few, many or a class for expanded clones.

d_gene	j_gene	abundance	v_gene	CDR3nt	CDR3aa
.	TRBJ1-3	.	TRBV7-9	TGTGCCAGCAGCTCATACCCATACACCATATATTTT	CASSSYPYTIYF
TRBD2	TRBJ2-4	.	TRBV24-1	TGTGCCACCAGTGAAGGGACTAGCGGGGGAAACATTCAGTACTTC	CATSEGTSGGNIQYF
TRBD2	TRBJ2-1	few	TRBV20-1	TGCAGTGCTAGAGCCCCTGGGACTAGTCCGAATGAGCAGTTCTTC	CSARAPGTSPNEQFF
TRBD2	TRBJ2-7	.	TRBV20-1	TGCAGTGCTAGAGATCAGGGACTAGCGGACTACGAGCAGTACTTC	CSARDQGLADYEQYF
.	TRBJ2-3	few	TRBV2	TGTGCCAGCAGGCCGTTCACAGATACGCAGTATTTT	CASRPFTDTQYF
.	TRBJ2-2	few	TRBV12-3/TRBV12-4	TGTGCCAGCAGGTTTAACACCGGGGAGCTGTTTTTT	CASRFNTGELFF
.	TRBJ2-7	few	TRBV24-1	TGTGCCACCAGTGATTTGGGGTACGAGCAGTACTTC	CATSDLGYEQYF
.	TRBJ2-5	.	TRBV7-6	TGTGCCAGCCGGGGGTGGGAGACCCAGTACTTC	CASRGWETQYF
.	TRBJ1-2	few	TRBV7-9	TGTGCCAGCGCCAGGGGAGACTATGGCTACACCTTC	CASARGDYGYTF
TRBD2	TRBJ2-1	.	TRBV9	TGTGCCAGCAGCTTCGACCCCGGGACTAGCGGCGCCGAGGATGAGCAGTTCTTC	CASSFDPGTSGAEDEQFF
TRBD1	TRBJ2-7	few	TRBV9	TGTGCCAGCAGGATCAGACAGGGACGGATCTACGAGCAGTACTTC	CASRIRQGRIYEQYF
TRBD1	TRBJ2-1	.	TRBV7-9	TGTGCCAGCAGCTTAGAGACAGGGCTGGATGAGCAGTTCTTC	CASSLETGLDEQFF
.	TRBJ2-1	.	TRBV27	TGTGCCAGCAGTCCGATCTCTCTTAGGAGGGGCTCCTACAATGAGCAGTTCTTC	CASSPISLRRGSYNEQFF
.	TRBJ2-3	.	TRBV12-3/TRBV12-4	TGTGCCAGCTGCCGCCTCACAGATACGCAGTATTTT	CASCRLTDTQYF
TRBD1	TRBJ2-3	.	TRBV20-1	TGCAGTGCTAGTCGGTTCAGACAGGGTCTAAACACAGATACGCAGTATTTT	CSASRFRQGLNTDTQYF
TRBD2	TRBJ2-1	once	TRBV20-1	TGCAGTGCTCTTAGCGGGAGGGTTTACAATGAGCAGTTCTTC	CSALSGRVYNEQFF
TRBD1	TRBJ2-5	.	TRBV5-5	TGTGCCAGCAGCCTGGGACAGGGGACCAAAGAGACCCAGTACTTC	CASSLGQGTKETQYF
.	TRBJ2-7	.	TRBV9	TGTGCCAGCAGCGGCACTAGCCGGGTGGAGCAGTACTTC	CASSGTSRVEQYF
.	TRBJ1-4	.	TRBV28	TGTGCCAGCAGTTTTCATTGGGGATTGGGTGAAAAACTGTTTTTT	CASSFHWGLGEKLFF
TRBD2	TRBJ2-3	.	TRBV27	TGTGCCAGCACACGCGGGAGGATCACAGATACGCAGTATTTT	CASTRGRITDTQYF
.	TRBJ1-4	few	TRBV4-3	TGCGCCAGCAGCCAAGATCCAGCAGGGAATAATGAAAAACTGTTTTTT	CASSQDPAGNNEKLFF
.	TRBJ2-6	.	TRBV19	TGTGCCAGTAGTATTGCAGGGAGGCTCTCTGGGGCCAACGTCCTGACTTTC	CASSIAGRLSGANVLTF
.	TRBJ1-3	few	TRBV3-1	TGTGCCAGCAGCCAAGAGGAGGGCTCTGGAAACACCATATATTTT	CASSQEEGSGNTIYF
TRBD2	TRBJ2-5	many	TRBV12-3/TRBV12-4	TGTGCCAGCAGTCCCGGGGGGCTAGCGGGAGGACAAGAGACCCAGTACTTC	CASSPGGLAGGQETQYF
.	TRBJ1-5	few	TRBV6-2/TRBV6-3	TGTGCCAGCAGACCCTCGGGGTTCTTGCAGCCCCAGCATTTT	CASRPSGFLQPQHF
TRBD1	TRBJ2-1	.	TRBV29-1	TGCAGCGTTGAATATTTGGGACAGCGGTACAATGAGCAGTTCTTC	CSVEYLGQRYNEQFF
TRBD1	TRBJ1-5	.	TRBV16	TGTGCCAGCAGCCCCTACACAGGGGGCGACAATCAGCCCCAGCATTTT	CASSPYTGGDNQPQHF
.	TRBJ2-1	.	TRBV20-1	TGCAGTGCTAGAGATTCTATAGGCGATCGCTCCTACAATGAGCAGTTCTTC	CSARDSIGDRSYNEQFF
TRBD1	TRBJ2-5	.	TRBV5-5	TGTGCCAGCAGCTTGGCCTGGACAGGGACGGAGACCCAGTACTTC	CASSLAWTGTETQYF
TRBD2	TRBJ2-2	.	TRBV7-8	TGTGCCAGCAGCTCCCGACTAGCGGGGGGGTCCGGGGAGCTGTTTTTT	CASSSRLAGGSGELFF
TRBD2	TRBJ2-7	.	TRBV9	TGTGCCAGCAGCGTGACCGAGTGGGGGGGCGAGCAGTACTTC	CASSVTEWGGEQYF
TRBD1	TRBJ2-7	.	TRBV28	TGTGCCAGCAGCGAGACAGGGATTCCCGAGCAGTACTTC	CASSETGIPEQYF
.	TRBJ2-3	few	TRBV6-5	TGTGCCAGCAGGTACTTCCCGGGACCCAGAAACACAGATACGCAGTATTTT	CASRYFPGPRNTDTQYF
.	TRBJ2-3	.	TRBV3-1	TGTGCCAGCAGCCAAGAAATGAAGAGAAGAACAGATACGCAGTATTTT	CASSQEMKRRTDTQYF
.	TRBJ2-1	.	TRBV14	TGTGCCAGCAGCTGGCAGGGGTTGATCGATGAGCAGTTCTTC	CASSWQGLIDEQFF
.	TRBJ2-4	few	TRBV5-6	TGTGCCAGCAGCGGGACGATAGGTACCGAAAACATTCAGTACTTC	CASSGTIGTENIQYF
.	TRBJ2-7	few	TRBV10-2	TGCGCCAGCAGTGAGGGTGCACCTTTTACCTACGAGCAGTACTTC	CASSEGAPFTYEQYF
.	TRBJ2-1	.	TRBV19	TGTGCCAGTAGTATTCGTGTTTCGGCAGGGTTATCCTACAATGAGCAGTTCTTC	CASSIRVSAGLSYNEQFF
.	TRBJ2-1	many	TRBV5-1	TGCGCCAGCAGCTTGGGGAACAATGAGCAGTTCTTC	CASSLGNNEQFF
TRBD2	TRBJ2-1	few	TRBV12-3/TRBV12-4	TGTGCCAGCAGTTTAACTAGCGGGAGGGCCACTGAGCAGTTCTTC	CASSLTSGRATEQFF
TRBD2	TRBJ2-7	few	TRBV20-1	TGCAGTGCTAGAGTCGGGACTAGCGGGAGGTTTGAGCAGTACTTC	CSARVGTSGRFEQYF
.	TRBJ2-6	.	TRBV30	TGTGCCCGTTCTCTCTCTGGGGCCAACGTCCTGACTTTC	CARSLSGANVLTF
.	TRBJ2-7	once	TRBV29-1	TGCAGCGTTCAATTACAGGGAATCCTTGACGAGCAGTACTTC	CSVQLQGILDEQYF
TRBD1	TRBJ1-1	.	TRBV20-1	TGCAGTGCAACACAGGGGCTCAACACTGAAGCTTTCTTT	CSATQGLNTEAFF
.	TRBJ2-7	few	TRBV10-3	TGTGCCATAGGGACACCCGGCTACGAGCAGTACTTC	CAIGTPGYEQYF